The TCR beta chain under discussion was sequenced for a study of cytomegalovirus exposure and HLA in healthy donors. For this clone: Antigen unknown.

General study results and limits: Rarity marked most TCR sequences, yet some public TCRs occurred in many donors. As a later analysis revealed, the rate of TCR association differed by HLA locus, with DRB1 most and HLA-C fewest. Within a later analysis, the majority of CMV-associated TCR beta chains appeared HLA-restricted.

Researchers ran the PCR with 60 Vbeta and 13 Jbeta primers. In the original workflow: A later analysis counted around 80 million unique TCR beta chains, roughly 11 million shared. Assay used: immunoSEQ multiplex PCR; TCRdb lists only in-frame clones, some missing. V, J and clone size derive from that table, while D and trimming were established from the DNA sequence. The table shows roughly 100,000 clones, with approximately 76% occurring only once. CDR3 size: 15 residues. From germline, CDR1 is MDHEN and CDR2 SYDVKM. Trimming pared 5 bases from V and 6 bases from J, leaving 20 bases between. The sequence was obtained from a woman aged 18-29 years in good health and CMV-seropositive. This chain uses TRBV28 with TRBJ2-7; tentative D call: TRBD2 (6 bases). Input material: PBMCs. CDR3 bases: TGTGCCAGCAGTCAAATATCGGGGGACGTAAGCGAGCAGTACTTC. Its translation is CASSQISGDVSEQYF. Combining the CDR3 with reference TRBV28 and TRBJ2-7 gives the whole variable domain DVKVTQSSRYLVKRTGEKVFLECVQDMDHENMFWYRQDPGLGLRLIYFSYDVKMKEKGDIPEGYSVSREKKERFSLILESASTNQTSMYLCASSQISGDVSEQYFGPGTRLTVT.